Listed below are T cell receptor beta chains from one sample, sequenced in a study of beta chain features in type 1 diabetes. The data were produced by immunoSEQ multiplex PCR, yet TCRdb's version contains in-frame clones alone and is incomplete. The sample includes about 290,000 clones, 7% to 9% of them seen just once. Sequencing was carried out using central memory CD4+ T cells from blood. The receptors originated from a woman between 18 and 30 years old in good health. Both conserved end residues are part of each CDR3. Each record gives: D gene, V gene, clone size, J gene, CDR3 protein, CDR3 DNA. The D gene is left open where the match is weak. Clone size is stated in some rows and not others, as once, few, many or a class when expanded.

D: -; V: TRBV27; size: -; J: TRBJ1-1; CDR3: CASSSRGLRTEAFF; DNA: TGTGCCAGCAGCTCAAGGGGCTTGCGCACTGAAGCTTTCTTT
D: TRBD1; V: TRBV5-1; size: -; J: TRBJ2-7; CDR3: CASSRRQGITAYEQYF; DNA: TGCGCCAGCAGCAGAAGACAGGGCATAACCGCCTACGAGCAGTACTTC
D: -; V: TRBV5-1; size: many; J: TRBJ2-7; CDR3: CASSTGGDAYEQYF; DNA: TGCGCCAGCAGCACCGGAGGGGACGCCTACGAGCAGTACTTC
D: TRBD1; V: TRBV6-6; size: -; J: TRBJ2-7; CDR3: CASTRDRDSYEQYF; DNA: TGTGCCTCGACACGGGACAGGGACTCCTACGAGCAGTACTTC
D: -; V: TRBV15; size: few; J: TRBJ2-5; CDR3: CATSREGETQYF; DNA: TGTGCCACCAGCAGAGAGGGAGAGACCCAGTACTTC
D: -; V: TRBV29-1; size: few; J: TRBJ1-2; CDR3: CSVDQVYGYTF; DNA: TGCAGCGTTGATCAAGTTTATGGCTACACCTTC
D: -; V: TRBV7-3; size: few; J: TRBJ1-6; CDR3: CASSLETANSPLHF; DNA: TGTGCCAGCAGTTTGGAGACGGCAAATTCACCCCTCCACTTT
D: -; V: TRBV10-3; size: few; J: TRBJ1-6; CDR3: CAISESFSYNSPLHF; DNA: TGTGCCATCAGTGAGTCGTTCTCCTATAATTCACCCCTCCACTTT
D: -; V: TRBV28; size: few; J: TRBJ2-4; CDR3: CASSRKNIQYF; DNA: TGTGCCAGCAGCAGGAAAAACATTCAGTACTTC
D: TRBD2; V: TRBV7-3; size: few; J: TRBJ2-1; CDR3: CASSSYAGLAAYNEQFF; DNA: TGTGCCAGCAGCTCCTACGCAGGGCTAGCGGCCTACAATGAGCAGTTCTTC
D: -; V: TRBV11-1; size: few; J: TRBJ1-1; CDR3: CASSLARTVHRAFF; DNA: TGTGCCAGCAGCTTAGCGAGGACCGTCCACCGAGCTTTCTTT
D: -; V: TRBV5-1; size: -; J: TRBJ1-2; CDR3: CASSLDRAGHYTF; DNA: TGCGCCAGCAGCTTGGACAGGGCTGGGCACTACACCTTC
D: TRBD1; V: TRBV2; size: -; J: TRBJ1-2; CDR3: CASSEGRTGEEGYTF; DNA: TGTGCCAGCAGTGAAGGGCGGACAGGAGAAGAAGGCTACACCTTC
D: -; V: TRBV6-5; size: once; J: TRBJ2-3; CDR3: CASSVGYGQNF; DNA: TGTGCCAGCAGTGTAGGCTATGGGCAGAACTTT
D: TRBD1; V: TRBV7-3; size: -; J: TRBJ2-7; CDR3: CASSRDRGSEQYF; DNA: TGTGCCAGCAGCCGGGACAGGGGATCCGAGCAGTACTTC
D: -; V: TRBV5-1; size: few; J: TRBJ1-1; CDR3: CASSLGSELGTEAFF; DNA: TGCGCCAGCAGCTTGGGTAGTGAATTGGGCACTGAAGCTTTCTTT
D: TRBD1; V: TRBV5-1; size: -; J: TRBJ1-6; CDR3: CASSPQGIHNSPLHF; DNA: TGCGCCAGCAGCCCACAGGGGATACATAATTCACCCCTCCACTTT
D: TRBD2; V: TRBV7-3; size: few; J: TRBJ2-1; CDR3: CASSLRSGRVNNEQFF; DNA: TGTGCCAGCAGCCTACGAAGCGGGAGGGTGAACAATGAGCAGTTCTTC
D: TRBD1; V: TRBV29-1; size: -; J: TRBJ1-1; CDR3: CSVEGQGMSEAFF; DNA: TGCAGCGTTGAGGGACAGGGGATGTCTGAAGCTTTCTTT
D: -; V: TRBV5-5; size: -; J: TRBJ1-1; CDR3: CASSSAPHGGYAEAFF; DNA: TGTGCCAGCAGCTCAGCCCCTCACGGCGGATACGCTGAAGCTTTCTTT
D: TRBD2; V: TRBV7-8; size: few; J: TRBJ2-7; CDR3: CASSLGLPGEGYEQYF; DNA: TGTGCCAGCAGCTTAGGGTTACCCGGGGAGGGCTACGAGCAGTACTTC
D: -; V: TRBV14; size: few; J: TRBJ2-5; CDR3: CASSPGATQYF; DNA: TGTGCCAGCAGCCCGGGGGCGACCCAGTACTTC
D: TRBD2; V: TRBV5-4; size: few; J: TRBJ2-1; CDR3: CASSLAGGSYEQFF; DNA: TGTGCCAGCAGCTTGGCGGGGGGGAGCTATGAGCAGTTCTTC
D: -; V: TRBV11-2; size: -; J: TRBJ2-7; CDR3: CASSSARGRDEQYF; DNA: TGTGCCAGCAGCTCCGCGAGGGGTAGAGACGAGCAGTACTTC
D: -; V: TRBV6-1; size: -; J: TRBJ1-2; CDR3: CASRGLWGTADGYTF; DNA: TGTGCCAGCAGGGGGCTTTGGGGAACCGCGGACGGCTACACCTTC
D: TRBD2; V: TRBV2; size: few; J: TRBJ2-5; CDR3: CASSRLAAVQETQYF; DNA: TGTGCCAGCAGTCGACTAGCGGCAGTACAAGAGACCCAGTACTTC
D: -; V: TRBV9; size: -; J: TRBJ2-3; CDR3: CASQGSTDTQYF; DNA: TGTGCCAGTCAGGGAAGCACAGATACGCAGTATTTT
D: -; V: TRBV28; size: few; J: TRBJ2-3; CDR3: CASSLGASGGDTQYF; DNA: TGTGCCAGCAGTCTTGGGGCCTCGGGTGGGGATACGCAGTATTTT
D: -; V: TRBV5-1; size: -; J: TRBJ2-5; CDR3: CASSLDSYQETQYF; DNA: TGCGCCAGCAGCTTGGACTCGTACCAAGAGACCCAGTACTTC
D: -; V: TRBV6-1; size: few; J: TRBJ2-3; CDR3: CASSDLNSRMGTDTQYF; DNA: TGTGCCAGCAGTGACCTCAACTCTCGGATGGGCACAGATACGCAGTATTTT
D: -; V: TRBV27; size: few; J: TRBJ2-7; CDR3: CASSFSGRNFKQYF; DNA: TGTGCCAGCAGTTTCTCCGGGAGAAATTTCAAGCAGTACTTC
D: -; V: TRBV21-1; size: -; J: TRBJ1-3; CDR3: CASSRGTGGTIYF; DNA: TGTGCCAGCAGTCGAGGGACGGGTGGCACCATATATTTT
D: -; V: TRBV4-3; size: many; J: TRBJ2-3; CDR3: CASSQDVVSTDTQYF; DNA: TGCGCCAGCAGCCAAGATGTGGTTAGCACAGATACGCAGTATTTT
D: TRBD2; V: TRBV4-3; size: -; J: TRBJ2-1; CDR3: CASSQERTSGRLLF; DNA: TGCGCCAGCAGCCAAGAGCGAACTAGCGGGAGGCTTCTCTTC
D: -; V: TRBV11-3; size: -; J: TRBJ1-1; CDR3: CASSLAVQNTEAFF; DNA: TGTGCCAGCAGCTTAGCAGTACAGAACACTGAAGCTTTCTTT
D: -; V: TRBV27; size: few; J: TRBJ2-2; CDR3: CASSSLGRRIGELFF; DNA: TGTGCCAGCAGTTCCCTCGGGCGGAGGATCGGGGAGCTGTTTTTT
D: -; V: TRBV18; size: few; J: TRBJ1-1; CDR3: CASSLGQQNTEAFF; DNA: TGTGCCAGCTCACTCGGACAGCAGAACACTGAAGCTTTCTTT
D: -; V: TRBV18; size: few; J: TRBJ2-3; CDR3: CASSPRSDTQYF; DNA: TGTGCCAGCTCACCCCGGTCGGATACGCAGTATTTT
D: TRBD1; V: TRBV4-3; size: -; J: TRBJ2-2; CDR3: CASSLVPTGRSGELFF; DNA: TGCGCCAGCAGCCTGGTTCCGACAGGGCGGAGCGGGGAGCTGTTTTTT
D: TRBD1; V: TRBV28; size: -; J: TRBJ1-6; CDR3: CASSGGQVGSPLHF; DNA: TGTGCCAGCAGTGGAGGACAGGTGGGTTCACCCCTCCACTTT
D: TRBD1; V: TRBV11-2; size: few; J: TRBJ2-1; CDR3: CASSSGTAINEQFF; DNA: TGTGCCAGCAGCTCGGGGACAGCTATCAATGAGCAGTTCTTC
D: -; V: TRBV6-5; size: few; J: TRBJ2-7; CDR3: CASSSGVGGEQYF; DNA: TGTGCCAGCAGTTCAGGGGTCGGGGGGGAGCAGTACTTC
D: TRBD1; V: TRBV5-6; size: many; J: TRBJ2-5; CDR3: CASSWRTGSISETQYF; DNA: TGTGCCAGCAGCTGGAGGACAGGCTCTATCTCAGAGACCCAGTACTTC
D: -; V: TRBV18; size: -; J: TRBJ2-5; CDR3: CASFTSETQYF; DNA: TGTGCCAGCTTCACCTCAGAGACCCAGTACTTC
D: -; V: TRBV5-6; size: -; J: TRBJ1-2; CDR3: CASSFEQGPYTF; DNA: TGTGCCAGCAGCTTCGAGCAGGGGCCCTACACCTTC
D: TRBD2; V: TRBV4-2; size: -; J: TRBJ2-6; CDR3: CASRLAANSGANVLTF; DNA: TGTGCCAGCAGACTAGCGGCTAACTCTGGGGCCAACGTCCTGACTTTC
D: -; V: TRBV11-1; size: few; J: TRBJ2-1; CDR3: CASSYQQQNEQFF; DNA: TGTGCCAGCAGCTACCAACAGCAAAATGAGCAGTTCTTC
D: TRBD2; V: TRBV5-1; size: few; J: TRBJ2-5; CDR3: CASSLTGGTETQYF; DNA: TGCGCCAGCAGCTTAACGGGGGGAACAGAGACCCAGTACTTC
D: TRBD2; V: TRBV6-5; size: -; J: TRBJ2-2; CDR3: CASSQGGGTGELFF; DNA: TGTGCCAGCAGCCAGGGCGGGGGCACCGGGGAGCTGTTTTTT
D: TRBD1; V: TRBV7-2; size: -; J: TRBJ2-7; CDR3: CASSLRFTGGYEQYF; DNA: TGTGCCAGCAGCTTACGGTTTACAGGGGGATACGAGCAGTACTTC
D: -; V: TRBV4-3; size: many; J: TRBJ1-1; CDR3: CASSQVAGANTEAFF; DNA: TGCGCCAGCAGCCAAGTGGCAGGTGCCAACACTGAAGCTTTCTTT
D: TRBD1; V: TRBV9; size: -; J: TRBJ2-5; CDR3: CASSVGSSGGAGGETQYF; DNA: TGTGCCAGCAGCGTAGGATCCTCAGGGGGCGCAGGAGGAGAGACCCAGTACTTC
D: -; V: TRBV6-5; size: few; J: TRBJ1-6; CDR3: CASSYASLGALHF; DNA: TGTGCCAGCAGTTACGCCTCCCTTGGGGCCCTCCACTTT
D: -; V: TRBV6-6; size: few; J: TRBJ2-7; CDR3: CASSLGGEKQYF; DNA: TGTGCCAGCTCCCTCGGGGGTGAAAAGCAGTACTTC
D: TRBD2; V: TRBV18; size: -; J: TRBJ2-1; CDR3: CASSPPAGVDFEQFF; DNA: TGTGCCAGCTCACCCCCAGCGGGAGTCGACTTTGAGCAGTTCTTC
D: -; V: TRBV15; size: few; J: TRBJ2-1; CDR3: CATSRGGAYNEQFF; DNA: TGTGCCACCAGCAGAGGGGGGGCCTACAATGAGCAGTTCTTC
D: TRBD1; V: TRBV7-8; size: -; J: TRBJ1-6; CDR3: CASSMGTGLSPLHF; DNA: TGTGCCAGCTCAATGGGGACAGGGCTTTCACCCCTCCACTTT
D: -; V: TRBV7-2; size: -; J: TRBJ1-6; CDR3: CASSFAAGNSPLHF; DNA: TGTGCCAGCAGCTTTGCGGCGGGGAATTCACCCCTCCACTTT
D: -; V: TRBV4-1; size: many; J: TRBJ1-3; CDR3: CASSQPQGSGNTIYF; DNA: TGCGCCAGCAGCCAACCCCAAGGCTCTGGAAACACCATATATTTT
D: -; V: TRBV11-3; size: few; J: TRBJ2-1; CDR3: CASSHDDSYNEQFF; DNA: TGTGCCAGCAGCCACGACGACAGTTACAATGAGCAGTTCTTC